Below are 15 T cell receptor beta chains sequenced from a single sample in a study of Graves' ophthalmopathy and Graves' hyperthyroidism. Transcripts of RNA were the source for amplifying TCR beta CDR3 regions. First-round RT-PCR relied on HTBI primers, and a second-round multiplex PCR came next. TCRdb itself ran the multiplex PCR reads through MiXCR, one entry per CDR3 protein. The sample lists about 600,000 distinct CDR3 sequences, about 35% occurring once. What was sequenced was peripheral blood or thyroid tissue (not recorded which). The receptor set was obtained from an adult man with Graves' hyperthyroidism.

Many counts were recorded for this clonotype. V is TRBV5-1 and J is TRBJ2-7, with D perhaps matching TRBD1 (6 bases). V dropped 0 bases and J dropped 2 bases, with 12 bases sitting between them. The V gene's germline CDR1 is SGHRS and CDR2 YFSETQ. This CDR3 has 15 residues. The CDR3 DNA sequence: TGCGCCAGCAGCTTGGAAGGGGACAAGGCCTACGAGCAGTACTTC. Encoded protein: CASSLEGDKAYEQYF.

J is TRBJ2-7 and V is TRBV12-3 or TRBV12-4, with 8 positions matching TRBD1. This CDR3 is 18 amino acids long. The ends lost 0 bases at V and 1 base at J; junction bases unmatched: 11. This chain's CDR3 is CASSLARRTGNTSYEQYF. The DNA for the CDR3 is TGTGCCAGCAGTTTAGCGCGCCGGACAGGGAATACTTCCTACGAGCAGTACTTC.

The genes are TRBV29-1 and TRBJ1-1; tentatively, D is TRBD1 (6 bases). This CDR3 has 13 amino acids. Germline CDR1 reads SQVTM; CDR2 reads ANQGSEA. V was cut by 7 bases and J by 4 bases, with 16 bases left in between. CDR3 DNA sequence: TGCAGCGCTAAGGGGGGCGAGTTCACTGAAGCTTTCTTT. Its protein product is CSAKGGEFTEAFF.

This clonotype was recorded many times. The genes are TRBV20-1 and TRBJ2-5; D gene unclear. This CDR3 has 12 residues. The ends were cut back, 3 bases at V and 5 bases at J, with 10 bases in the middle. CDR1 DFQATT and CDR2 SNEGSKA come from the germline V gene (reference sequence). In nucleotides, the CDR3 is TGCAGTGCTAGCCCGTTTAAGGAGACCCAGTACTTC. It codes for CSASPFKETQYF.

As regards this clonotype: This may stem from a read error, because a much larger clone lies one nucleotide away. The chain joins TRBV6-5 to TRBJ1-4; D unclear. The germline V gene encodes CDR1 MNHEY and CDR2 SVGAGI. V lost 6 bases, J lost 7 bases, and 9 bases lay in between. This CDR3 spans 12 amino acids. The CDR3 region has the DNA TGTGCCAGCAGCAAGGGAAGTGAAAAACTGTTTTTT. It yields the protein CASSKGSEKLFF.

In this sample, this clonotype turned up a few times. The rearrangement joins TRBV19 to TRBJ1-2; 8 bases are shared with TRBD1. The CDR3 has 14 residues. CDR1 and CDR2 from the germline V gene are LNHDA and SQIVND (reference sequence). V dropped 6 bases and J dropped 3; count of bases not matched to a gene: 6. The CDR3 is CASRKTGADYGYTF. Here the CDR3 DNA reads TGTGCCAGTAGGAAGACAGGGGCGGACTATGGCTACACCTTC.

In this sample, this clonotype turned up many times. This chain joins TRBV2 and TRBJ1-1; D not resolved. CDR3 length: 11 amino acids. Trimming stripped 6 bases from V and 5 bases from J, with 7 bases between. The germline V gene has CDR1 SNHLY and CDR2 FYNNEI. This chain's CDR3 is CASRERTEAFF. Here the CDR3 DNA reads TGTGCCAGCAGGGAGCGGACTGAAGCTTTCTTT.

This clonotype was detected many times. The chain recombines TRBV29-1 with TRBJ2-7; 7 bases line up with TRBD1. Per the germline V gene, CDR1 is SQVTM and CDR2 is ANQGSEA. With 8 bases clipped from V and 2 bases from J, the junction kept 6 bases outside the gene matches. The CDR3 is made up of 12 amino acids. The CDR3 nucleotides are TGCAGCTTCTGGGACAGTCCCTACGAGCAGTACTTC. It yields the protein CSFWDSPYEQYF.

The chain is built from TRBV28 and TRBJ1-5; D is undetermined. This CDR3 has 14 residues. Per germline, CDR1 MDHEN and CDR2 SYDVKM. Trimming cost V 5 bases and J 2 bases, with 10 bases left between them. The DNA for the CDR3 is TGTGCCAGCAGTGTTATACCTCGCAATCAGCCCCAGCATTTT. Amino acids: CASSVIPRNQPQHF.

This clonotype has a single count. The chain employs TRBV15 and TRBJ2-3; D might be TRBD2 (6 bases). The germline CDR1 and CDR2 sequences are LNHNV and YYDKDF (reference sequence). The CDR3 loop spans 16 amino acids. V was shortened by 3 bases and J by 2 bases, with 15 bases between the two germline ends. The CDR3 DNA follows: TGTGCCACCAGCAGGAGCTGGGACTCTTTCACAGATACGCAGTATTTT. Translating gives CATSRSWDSFTDTQYF.

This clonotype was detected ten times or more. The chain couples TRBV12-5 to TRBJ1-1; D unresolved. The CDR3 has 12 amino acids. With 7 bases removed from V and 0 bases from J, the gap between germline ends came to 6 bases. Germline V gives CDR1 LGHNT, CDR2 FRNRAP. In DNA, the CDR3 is TGTGCTAGTGTGAGGATGAACACTGAAGCTTTCTTT. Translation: CASVRMNTEAFF.

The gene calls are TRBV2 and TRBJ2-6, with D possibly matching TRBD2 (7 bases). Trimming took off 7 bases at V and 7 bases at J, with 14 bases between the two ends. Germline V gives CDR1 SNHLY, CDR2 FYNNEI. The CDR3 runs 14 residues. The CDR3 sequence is CASNFGGQANVLTF. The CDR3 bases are TGTGCCAGCAACTTCGGGGGGCAAGCCAACGTCCTGACTTTC.

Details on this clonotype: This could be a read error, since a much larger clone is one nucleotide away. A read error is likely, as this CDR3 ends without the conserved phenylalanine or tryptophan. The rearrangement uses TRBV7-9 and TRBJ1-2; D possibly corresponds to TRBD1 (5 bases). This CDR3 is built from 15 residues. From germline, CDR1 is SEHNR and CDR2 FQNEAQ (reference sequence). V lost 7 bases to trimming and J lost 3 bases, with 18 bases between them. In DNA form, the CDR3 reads TGTGCCAGCACCCATGAGCAGGGTTTGGACTATGGCTACACCCTC. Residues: CASTHEQGLDYGYTL.

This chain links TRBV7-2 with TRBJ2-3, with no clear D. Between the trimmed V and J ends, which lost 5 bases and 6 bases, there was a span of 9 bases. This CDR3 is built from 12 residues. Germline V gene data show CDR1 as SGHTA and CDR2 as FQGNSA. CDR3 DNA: TGTGCCAGCAGCCCCCCCGTGGATACGCAGTATTTT. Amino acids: CASSPPVDTQYF.

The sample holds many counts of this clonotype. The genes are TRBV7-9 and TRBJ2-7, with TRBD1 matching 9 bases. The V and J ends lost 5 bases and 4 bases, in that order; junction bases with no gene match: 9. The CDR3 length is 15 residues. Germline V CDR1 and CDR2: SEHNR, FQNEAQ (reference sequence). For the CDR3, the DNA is TGTGCCAGCAGCATTTCTACAGGGGGCGATTACGAGCAGTACTTC. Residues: CASSISTGGDYEQYF.